The entry that follows covers one TCR beta chain sequence. Taking its sample share into account, this clone is medium-sized (0.01 to 0.1%). This receptor's antigen is unknown. Base qualities are not provided; no much larger clone lies one nucleotide away. The record originates from a study of sequential checkpoint blockade in melanoma (dated by TCRdb to the late 2010s). Regarding the complete study: Patients were assigned by 1:1 randomization to either first-line nivolumab followed by ipilimumab (arm A) or ipilimumab followed by nivolumab (arm B). Maintenance nivolumab came after both trial sequences. DNA from 75 to 95 pretreatment melanoma tumor samples was subjected to TCRbeta immunosequencing. For 20 or so patients, matched tumor biopsies were taken both before treatment and at week 13, after single-agent nivolumab (arm A) or ipilimumab (arm B). In around 74% of the matched pre- and post-treatment tumor biopsy pairs, both biopsies came from the same lesion.

Reading the germline V gene gives CDR1 SGHNT and CDR2 YENEEA. From the cysteine up to the phenylalanine, the CDR3 has a length of 17 residues. Of all the DNA, just the CDR3 is kept, 51 bases in frame from base 1. Relative to germline, V is missing 3 bases and J is missing 3 bases, with 6 bases of the junction outside any gene match. General findings and caveats noted by the study authors: Within-arm analyses of tumor T-cell fraction were limited by small sample sizes and reduced statistical power. In the nivolumab-first arm (arm A), pretreatment tumor TIL clonality was associated with response (P = .04). Patients with increases in tumor T-cell fraction and clonality by week 13 were approximately 30 times more likely to achieve clinical benefit. Larger, independent patient cohorts are needed to validate the response-prediction model that combines TCR metrics and mutation burden. PD-L1 staining and CD8+ T-cell counts correlated with tumor T-cell fraction and clonality, whereas mutational load did not.

Interpreted using the paper, the treatment or condition label stands for: randomized to nivolumab then ipilimumab (arm A) or the reverse (arm B). No trial patient had received prior DNA-damaging chemotherapy. CheckMate 064, a randomized, open-label phase II trial of sequential checkpoint blockade, was the source of the samples, all of which came from patients with melanoma. Genomic DNA from formalin-fixed paraffin-embedded (FFPE) tissue samples was used for tumor TCR sequencing. The immunoSEQ Assay was used to immunosequence TCRbeta CDR3 regions from genomic DNA. Prior to high-throughput sequencing, genomic DNA was amplified by bias-controlled multiplex PCR. From the authors' description of their analysis: To quantify the absolute abundance of each unique TCRbeta CDR3 region, the sequences were collapsed and filtered. Clonality, defined as 1 minus Pielou's evenness, was calculated using productive rearrangements only. Tumor T-cell fraction was calculated by normalizing TCRbeta template counts to usable DNA, which was estimated from several housekeeping genes. Clones with significantly greater frequencies in on-treatment versus baseline samples were identified using a previously published method. TCRdb mirrors the immuneACCESS table, restricted to in-frame sequences. Some clones are absent from its copies; in checked studies, under half trace to an unresolved V gene, and the reason for the others is unknown. That table is the source of V, J and clone size, and D and trimming were worked out from the DNA. The sample table holds 2,000 or so clones, of which around 20% were seen once. The top ten constitute roughly 12% of the sample.

This TCR came from a human donor with melanoma. Sequencing was performed on tumor tissue (inferred from file names), taken from a patient given nivolumab and ipilimumab in sequence. In this chain, TRBV11-3 is recombined with TRBJ2-3; 13 junctional bases match TRBD2. The CDR3 region: CASSLVLTSGGTDTQYF. The nucleotide sequence is given as TGTGCCAGCAGCTTGGTCTTGACTAGCGGGGGGACAGATACGCAGTATTTT.